This TCR beta chain was profiled in a study of identical twins. Study findings and constraints: Those out-of-frame alpha sequences shared by twins showed an excess of low generation probability. In monozygotic twins, models underestimated the sharing of out-of-frame TCR alpha. There is a chance that invariant MAIT and iNKT cells partially muddied zero-insertion analyses.

One entry per CDR3 protein, called by TCRdb with MiXCR from the 5' RACE reads. The sample contains approximately 700,000 distinct CDR3 sequences, 6.1% of which appear only once. Note on this clonotype: Its antigen is not identified. Just one base apart from a much larger clone, this may be a read error.

The TCR was taken from a man in his late teens or twenties in good health. The sample consisted of naive T cells sorted from blood.

The CDR3 region is CASSSRPIDIYAEAFF. The CDR3 DNA is TGTGCCAGCAGCTCCCGCCCCATAGACATTTACGCTGAAGCTTTCTTT. The chain employs TRBV7-2 and TRBJ1-1; D is unclear. Per germline, CDR1 SGHTA and CDR2 FQGNSA. V gave up 4 bases and J gave up 6 bases, with 21 bases separating them. The length of the CDR3 is 16 residues.